This note documents a single TCR beta chain sequence. No antigen is known for it. This record belongs to a study of T cell responses to AZD1222 COVID-19 vaccine. The study's findings and limits: Variant regions that are unmutated are reportedly the target of nearly half of spike-specific TCRs.

Sequencing was performed with immunoSEQ multiplex PCR; in TCRdb, only in-frame clones are kept and a portion is missing. Among 150,000 or so clones listed, around 93% were seen once. Trimming removed 4 bases at V and 0 bases at J, with 17 bases between. CDR3 length: 17 residues. From germline, CDR1 is ENHRY and CDR2 SYGVKD. The TCR was taken from an adult in good health. The sample in question was peripheral blood, obtained on day 0 of AZD1222 vaccination. The V and J genes are TRBV10-3 and TRBJ2-3; D might be TRBD2 (6 bases). The CDR3 coding sequence is TGTGCCATCAGTGTCGTCTCTACCGGGACTAGCACAGATACGCAGTATTTT. Translation gives CAISVVSTGTSTDTQYF.